Below are 18 T cell receptor beta chains sequenced from a single sample in a study of blood T cell repertoires in COVID-19. TCRdb's copy holds only in-frame clones and misses some; the assay was immunoSEQ multiplex PCR. This table has over 150,000 clones, around four fifths appearing once. The sequenced material came from PBMCs or T cells enriched from blood (not recorded which). The receptors here all came from a woman aged 45-60 years who had recovered from COVID-19.

There are many counts of this clone. The sample contains more than one DNA sequence encoding this CDR3. The rearrangement links TRBV7-8 to TRBJ2-7; 9 bases align to TRBD1. The germline gives CDR1 SGHVS, CDR2 FQNEAQ. The V gene end was trimmed by 5 bases and the J gene end by 0 bases; junction bases not matched to a gene: 5. This CDR3 spans 15 amino acids. CDR3 protein: CASSPGQGPSYEQYF. CDR3 nucleotides: TGTGCCAGCAGCCCCGGACAGGGGCCCTCCTACGAGCAGTACTTC.

This chain connects TRBV19 to TRBJ1-6; D is unresolved. The V end was cut by 5 bases, the J end by 3 bases, with 8 bases between. Per germline, CDR1 LNHDA and CDR2 SQIVND (reference sequence). This CDR3 contains 14 residues. The CDR3 DNA is TGTGCCAGTAGTGTCGGGAGCTATAATTCACCCCTCCACTTT. Protein product: CASSVGSYNSPLHF.

V is TRBV19 and J is TRBJ1-5; no definite D call. The CDR3 extends over 14 amino acids. CDR1 is LNHDA, CDR2 SQIVND, per germline (reference sequence). V lost 0 bases and J 4 bases, leaving 7 bases between the germline ends. For the CDR3, the DNA is TGTGCCAGTAGTATAGAGGGCAAAAATCAGCCCCAGCATTTT. Protein sequence: CASSIEGKNQPQHF.

The CDR3 DNA reads as TGCGCCAGCAGCCAGAGCGGTGCTGGGGCCAACGTCCTGACTTTC. This codes for CASSQSGAGANVLTF. The chain employs TRBV4-3 and TRBJ2-6; TRBD2 might be the D (5 bases). The CDR3 has 15 amino acids. Germline assignment: CDR1 LGHNA and CDR2 YSLEER. Trimming took off 3 bases at V and 2 bases at J, with 8 bases between the two ends.

In its sample, this clone was seen once. The genes are TRBV14 and TRBJ1-4; TRBD1 matches at 9 bases. CDR1 is SGHDN, CDR2 FVKESK, per germline. The V gene end was trimmed by 4 bases and the J gene end by 3 bases; junction bases not matched to a gene: 9. The CDR3 consists of 17 residues. In nucleotides, the CDR3 is TGTGCCAGCAGCCTCGTCCCGGGACAGGGCCCTAATGAAAAACTGTTTTTT. Amino acids: CASSLVPGQGPNEKLFF.

In DNA, the CDR3 is TGCGCCAGCAGGGGTACCGGGACTAGCGGAAGTTACAATGAGCAGTTCTTC. Its translation: CASRGTGTSGSYNEQFF. The chain carries TRBV5-1 and TRBJ2-1; 11 bases map to TRBD2. This CDR3 region has 17 residues. The ends lost 5 bases at V and 4 bases at J; junction bases unmatched: 11. Germline CDR1 reads SGHRS; CDR2 reads YFSETQ.

This chain links TRBV6-1 with TRBJ1-2, with 8 bases aligning to TRBD1. The germline gives CDR1 MNHNS, CDR2 SASEGT. Unmatched junction bases numbered 3, after V lost 0 bases and J lost 6 bases. This CDR3 contains 14 residues. As DNA, the CDR3 is TGTGCCAGCAGTGAAGCGGGGACAGGAGATGGCTACACCTTC. It encodes CASSEAGTGDGYTF.

The chain carries TRBV28 and TRBJ2-7, with D possibly TRBD1 on 6 matching bases. The germline CDR1 and CDR2 sequences are MDHEN and SYDVKM. The CDR3 sequence is 13 residues long. Trimming left V 6 bases short and J 3 bases short, with 12 bases between. The CDR3 protein is CASSSGVLYEQYF. As DNA, the CDR3 is TGTGCCAGCAGCTCAGGGGTCCTCTACGAGCAGTACTTC.

CDR3 protein: CASSYSYSDNEQFF. The CDR3 DNA follows: TGTGCCAGCAGTTACTCTTACTCGGACAATGAGCAGTTCTTC. The rearrangement links TRBV6-5 to TRBJ2-1; D remains ambiguous. Germline CDR1 and CDR2: MNHEY and SVGAGI. The CDR3 contains 14 residues. The V end lost 0 bases, the J end lost 5 bases, and 8 bases lay between the germline ends.

V gene TRBV12-3 or TRBV12-4 combines with J gene TRBJ2-1, with D hard to call. The CDR3 totals 12 residues. Deletions cut 1 base from V and 7 bases from J, with 5 bases between. The CDR3 sequence: CASSLGLNEQFF. DNA of the CDR3: TGTGCCAGCAGTTTAGGTCTAAATGAGCAGTTCTTC.

The J gene is TRBJ2-7, the V gene TRBV6-5, with 10 positions matching TRBD1. The length of the CDR3 is 14 residues. Per germline, CDR1 MNHEY and CDR2 SVGAGI. V lost 6 bases to trimming and J lost 3 bases; unmatched junction nucleotides: 5. CDR3 residues: CASSKDRGDYEQYF. The CDR3 DNA reads as TGTGCCAGCAGCAAGGACAGGGGGGACTACGAGCAGTACTTC.

The rearrangement links TRBV28 to TRBJ1-1; tentative D call: TRBD1 (6 bases). The CDR3 is 15 amino acids. Germline CDR1 is MDHEN and CDR2 is SYDVKM. V was clipped by 6 bases and J by 5 bases, with 19 bases between them. The DNA of the CDR3 is TGTGCCAGCAGACCATTGGGGGGGCTGGTAACTGAAGCTTTCTTT. This gives the protein CASRPLGGLVTEAFF.

This chain uses TRBV7-8 with TRBJ1-3; D is possibly TRBD1 (5 bases). CDR1 is SGHVS, CDR2 FQNEAQ, per germline. The CDR3 loop spans 18 amino acids. V was clipped by 1 base and J by 0 bases, with 16 bases between them. Here the CDR3 reads CASSLGTTGGSSGNTIYF. The CDR3 DNA is TGTGCCAGCAGCTTAGGGACTACGGGGGGAAGCTCTGGAAACACCATATATTTT.

This clone came up a few times. The rearrangement joins TRBV5-4 to TRBJ1-2; 9 bases are shared with TRBD1. J lost 8 bases, V lost 3 bases, and 14 bases had no gene match. The CDR3 sequence is 16 residues long. Germline V gene lookup returns CDR1 SGHNT and CDR2 YYREEE (reference sequence). CDR3 sequence: CASSSAGTGTMKGYTF. CDR3 coding DNA: TGTGCCAGCAGCTCAGCCGGGACAGGGACCATGAAGGGCTACACCTTC.

The rearrangement links TRBV7-9 to TRBJ2-6; possible D gene TRBD2, 7 bases. The CDR3 contains 16 residues. Trimming took off 6 bases at V and 0 bases at J, with 12 bases between the two ends. Germline V lookup: CDR1 SEHNR, CDR2 FQNEAQ (reference sequence). The CDR3 spells CASRGGGTSGANVLTF. CDR3 DNA: TGTGCCAGCAGAGGGGGGGGGACCTCTGGGGCCAACGTCCTGACTTTC.

This rearrangement joins TRBV27 to TRBJ1-2; 8 nucleotides match TRBD1. This CDR3 is built from 14 residues. The trim removed 4 bases at V and 0 bases at J, leaving 1 base unmatched. Germline lookup yields CDR1 MNHEY and CDR2 SMNVEV (reference sequence). CDR3 residues: CASSSDRANYGYTF. The CDR3 DNA reads TGTGCCAGCAGTTCGGACAGGGCTAACTATGGCTACACCTTC.

The chain's CDR3 is CASSLDGKPYNEQFF. CDR3 nucleotide sequence: TGCGCCAGCAGCTTGGACGGGAAGCCCTACAATGAGCAGTTCTTC. The rearrangement links TRBV5-1 to TRBJ2-1; weak D call: TRBD2 (5 bases). The CDR3 sequence is 15 residues long. The V and J ends lost 0 bases and 2 bases respectively, with 9 bases between them. The germline V gene encodes CDR1 SGHRS and CDR2 YFSETQ.

The rearrangement joins TRBV27 to TRBJ1-3; 7 nucleotides match TRBD1. This CDR3 has 20 amino acids. Losses at the gene ends were 2 bases for V and 0 bases for J; bases not matched to a gene: 16. Germline-derived CDR1 and CDR2 are MNHEY and SMNVEV (reference sequence). The chain's CDR3 is CASSLTGTVGTLLSGNTIYF. CDR3 coding DNA: TGTGCCAGCAGTTTAACTGGGACAGTGGGAACCCTCCTCTCTGGAAACACCATATATTTT.